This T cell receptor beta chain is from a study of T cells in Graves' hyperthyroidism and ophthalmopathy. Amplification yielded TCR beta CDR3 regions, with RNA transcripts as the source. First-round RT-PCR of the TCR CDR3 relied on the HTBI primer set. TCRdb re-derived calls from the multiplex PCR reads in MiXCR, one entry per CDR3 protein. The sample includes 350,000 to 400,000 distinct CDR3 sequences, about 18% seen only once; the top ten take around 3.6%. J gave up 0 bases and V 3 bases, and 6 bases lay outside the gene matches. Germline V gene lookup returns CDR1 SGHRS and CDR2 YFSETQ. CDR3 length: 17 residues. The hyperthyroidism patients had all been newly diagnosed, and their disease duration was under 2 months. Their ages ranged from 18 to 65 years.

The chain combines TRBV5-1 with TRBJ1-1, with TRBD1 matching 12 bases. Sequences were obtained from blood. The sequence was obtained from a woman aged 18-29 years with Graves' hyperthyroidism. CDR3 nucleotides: TGCGCCAGCAGCTCTGGGACAGGGGGCATAATGAACACTGAAGCTTTCTTT. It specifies CASSSGTGGIMNTEAFF.